These T cell receptor beta chains were read from a single sample in a study of blood T cells in healthy people across ages. Using its own MiXCR run on the 5' RACE reads, TCRdb lists one record per CDR3 protein. Here the sample spans about 1,800,000 distinct CDR3 sequences, under 30% being singletons. The sample consisted of blood. All receptors derive from a woman aged 25 to 39 in good health. Each CDR3 is given with its conserved first and last residue. D genes are given only for firm matches. The listing skips clone size in some rows; elsewhere it reads once, few, many or a size class.

j_call clone_size d_call v_call cdr3_nt cdr3_aa
TRBJ1-2 once . TRBV30 TGTGCCTCGGAGGAGCTAAGTCCCTATGGCTACACCTTC CASEELSPYGYTF
TRBJ2-1 many TRBD2 TRBV6-6 TGTGCCAGCAGGAACCCCGAGGGCGGGAGTTTCCATGAGCAGTTCTTC CASRNPEGGSFHEQFF
TRBJ2-7 few . TRBV9 TGTGCCGGCAGCGTAGGGCCGGGGACATACGAGCAGTACTTC CAGSVGPGTYEQYF
TRBJ1-1 . . TRBV29-1 TGCGGCGCTCGACAGCGTAGATCGGACACTGAAGCTTTCTTT CGARQRRSDTEAFF
TRBJ2-7 many . TRBV7-2 TGTGCCAGCAGTTTGGGGACGGGAAGCTCCTACGAGCAGTACTTC CASSLGTGSSYEQYF
TRBJ1-5 few . TRBV2 TGTGCCAGCAGTGAGGCCTCGGAGTGGTCTCGGTCCAATCGGCCCCAGCATTTT CASSEASEWSRSNRPQHF
TRBJ1-2 . . TRBV6-1 TGTGCCAGCAGCATGACAGCGTCTTATGGTAGCTACACCTTC CASSMTASYGSYTF
TRBJ1-2 many . TRBV4-3 TGCGCCAGCAGCCCCCACCGTGCGGGGATAACCTTAGCTAACTATGGCTACACCTTC CASSPHRAGITLANYGYTF
TRBJ1-4 . TRBD1 TRBV7-9 TGTGCCAGCAGCTTAGTTGGGGGGACAGTCAATGAAAAACTGTTTTTT CASSLVGGTVNEKLFF
TRBJ2-1 . . TRBV27 TGTGCCAGCAGTTTATCCATTGGGCTAGCTAAGGGTGAGCAGTTCTTC CASSLSIGLAKGEQFF
TRBJ1-2 once . TRBV7-2 TGTGCCGGCAGCTTGGGGAGGGCGTGGAGGACTTATGGCTACACCTTC CAGSLGRAWRTYGYTF
TRBJ2-7 many . TRBV29-1 TGCAGCGTTGTTCCAGGAAGCTCCTACGAGCAGTACTTC CSVVPGSSYEQYF
TRBJ1-2 . TRBD1 TRBV12-3/TRBV12-4 TGTGCCAGCAGTTTCTCGGGACAGGACTATGGCTACACCTTC CASSFSGQDYGYTF
TRBJ2-1 . . TRBV5-6 TGTGCCAGCACCATAGGGGAAATGTCTGTGGGAAATGAGCAGTTCTTC CASTIGEMSVGNEQFF
TRBJ2-1 . TRBD2 TRBV30 TGTGCCTGGGGACGGACTAGCGGGTCTACTGAGCAGTTCTTC CAWGRTSGSTEQFF
TRBJ2-7 many TRBD1 TRBV4-3 TGCGCCAGCAGCCAGGACGGGACAGCCTACGAGCAGTACTTC CASSQDGTAYEQYF
TRBJ2-5 . . TRBV20-1 TGCAGTGCTAGAGTTGGGCAATCCCACGGGACCCAGTACTTC CSARVGQSHGTQYF
TRBJ2-6 . . TRBV12-3/TRBV12-4 . CASNFWGSGANVRTF
TRBJ2-4 few TRBD1 TRBV6-5 TGTGCCAGCAGTCATGGGACAGGGTTAGCCAAAAGCATTCAGTACTTC CASSHGTGLAKSIQYF
TRBJ2-7 many . TRBV4-3 TGCGCCAGCAGCCAAAGGGTAGGAGGGGAGCAGTACTTC CASSQRVGGEQYF
TRBJ2-6 . . TRBV11-2 TGTGCCACCGAGGCTGGGGCCAACGTCCTGACTTTC CATEAGANVLTF
TRBJ2-1 many . TRBV20-1 TGCAGTGCTAGTCAGACACCTCGCTCCTACAATGAGCAGTTCTTC CSASQTPRSYNEQFF
TRBJ1-2 once . TRBV15 TGTGCCACCAGCAGAGACCCACCACGGCAAAACAGCCCAGCTAACTATGGCTACACCTTC CATSRDPPRQNSPANYGYTF
TRBJ2-1 . . TRBV19 TGTGCCAGTAGTGCCCAATTATACTCCTACAATGAGCAGTTCTTC CASSAQLYSYNEQFF
TRBJ2-4 few . TRBV5-1 TGCGCCAGCAGCTCCGGTGAAGGGCTGAACATTCAGTACTTC CASSSGEGLNIQYF
TRBJ2-7 . TRBD2 TRBV20-1 TGCAGTGCTAGAAAATTAGCGGGGGACTTGCTTACCTACGAGCAGTACTTC CSARKLAGDLLTYEQYF
TRBJ2-7 . TRBD2 TRBV5-1 TGCGCCAGTACTAGCGGGAACGAGCAGTACTTC CASTSGNEQYF
TRBJ2-5 . TRBD2 TRBV20-1 TGCAGTGCTTATCTAGCGGGAGGGCCGGGGGAGACCCAGTACTTC CSAYLAGGPGETQYF